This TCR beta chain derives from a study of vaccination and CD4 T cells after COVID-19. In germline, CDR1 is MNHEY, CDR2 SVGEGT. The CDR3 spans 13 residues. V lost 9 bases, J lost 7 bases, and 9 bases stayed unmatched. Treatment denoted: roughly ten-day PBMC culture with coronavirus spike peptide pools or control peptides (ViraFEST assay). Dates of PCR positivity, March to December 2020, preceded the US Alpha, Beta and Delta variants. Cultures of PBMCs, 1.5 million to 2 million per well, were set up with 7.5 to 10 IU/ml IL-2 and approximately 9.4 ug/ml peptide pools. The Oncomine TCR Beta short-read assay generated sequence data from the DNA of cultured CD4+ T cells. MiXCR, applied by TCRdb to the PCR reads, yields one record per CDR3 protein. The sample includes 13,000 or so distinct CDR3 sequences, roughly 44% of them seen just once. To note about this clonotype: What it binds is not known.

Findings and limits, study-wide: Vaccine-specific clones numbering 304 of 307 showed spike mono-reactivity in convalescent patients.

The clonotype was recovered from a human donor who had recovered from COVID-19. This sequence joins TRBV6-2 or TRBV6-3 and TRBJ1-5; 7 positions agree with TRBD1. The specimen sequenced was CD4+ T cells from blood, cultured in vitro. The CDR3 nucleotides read TGTGCCAGTAGAGATACAGGGGAACAGCCCCAGCATTTT. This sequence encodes CASRDTGEQPQHF.